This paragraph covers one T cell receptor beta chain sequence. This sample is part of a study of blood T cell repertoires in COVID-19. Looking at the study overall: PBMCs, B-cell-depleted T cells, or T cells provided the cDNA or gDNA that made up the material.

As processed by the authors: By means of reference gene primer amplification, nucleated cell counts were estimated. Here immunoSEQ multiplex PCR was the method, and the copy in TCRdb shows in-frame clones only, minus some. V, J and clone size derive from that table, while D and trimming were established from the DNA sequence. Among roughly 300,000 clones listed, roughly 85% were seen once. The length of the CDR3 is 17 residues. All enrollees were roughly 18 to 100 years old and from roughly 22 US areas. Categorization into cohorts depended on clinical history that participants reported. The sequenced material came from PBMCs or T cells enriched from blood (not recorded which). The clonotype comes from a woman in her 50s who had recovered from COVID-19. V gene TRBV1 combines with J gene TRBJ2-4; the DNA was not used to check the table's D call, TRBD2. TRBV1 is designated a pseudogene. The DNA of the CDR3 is TGCACCAGCAGCCAAGCCGGCGGGGGGGCTTCCAAAAACATTCAGTACTTC. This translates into CTSSQAGGGASKNIQYF.